A single T cell receptor beta chain is shown here with its context. This clonotype has a handful of counts. Its antigen is still unknown. No base quality information exists; no much larger clone differs at one position. The patients picked for sequencing were ones in whom flow cytometry had shown an expansion of CD8+CD57+ cells. Severe acquired aplastic anemia was diagnosed in all patients according to International Study of Aplastic Anemia and Agranulocytosis and Camitta criteria. Patients had received no therapy at the time of blood sampling. In this study, sorted CD4+ and CD8+ T cells from the blood of healthy subjects and of severe aplastic anemia patients had their TCR repertoires deep-sequenced. Patients were enrolled under clinicaltrials.gov protocols 00001620, 01623167, 00001397, 00071045, 00081523 and 00961064 in the USA. Ficoll-Paque density gradient centrifugation was used to isolate peripheral blood mononuclear cells. Before DNA was extracted, CD4+ and CD8+ T cells were sorted using either FACS or magnetic beads.

The germline V gene encodes CDR1 SGHTA and CDR2 FQGNSA. Trimming leaves V shorter by 4 bases and J shorter by 6 bases, with the junction holding 9 bases beyond the gene matches. Reading from cysteine to phenylalanine, the CDR3 counts 15 amino acids. CDR3 DNA is the only sequence kept; it has 45 bases, read in frame from the first base. TCR beta VDJ combination and CDR3 sequence profiling used genomic DNA as the template. TCR repertoire sequencing was run on an Illumina HiSeq 2000. The authors' pipeline ran thus. TRBV/TRBJ rearrangement plots, CDR3 size and DJ length profiles, and Simpson's diversity index were used to evaluate the repertoires. Whichever DNA sequence was most abundant in the deep sequencing data was defined as the immunodominant clone. CDR3 amino acid sequences were screened for sharing across subjects and were compared with published repertoires and the VDJdb database. Using fastp at Q25 and MiXCR, TCRdb reprocessed the public reads and kept productive beta chains. Duplicate CDR3 protein sequences are folded into a single record with the most common DNA and genes. The V and J calls reflect TCRdb's pipeline rather than the authors' work. This sample has hundreds of thousands of distinct CDR3 sequences in its table, and approximately 32% of those were observed once. About 0.8% of the sample is taken by the ten largest.

The sample is drawn from a study of CD8+CD57+ T cells in acquired aplastic anemia (dated by TCRdb to between 2017 and 2018). Study-level background: On average, sorted CD4+ and CD8+ cells yielded about 3 ug of extracted DNA, with a range of about 0.17 to 27.4 ug. CD8+CD57+ expansion was defined as a frequency above the mean frequency observed in healthy subjects. Study-level results and caveats: Around 27 CD8+ CDR3 sequences were found to be shared between patients and controls, but these sequences appeared to be highly expressed in patients and within the immunodominant clones of the patients. Between patients and healthy controls, no significant difference in CD8+ Simpson's diversity was found (P=0.060).

Sequenced sample: sorted CD4+, CD8+, or CD8+CD57+ T cells (not recorded which) from PBMCs. The clonotype was recovered from a human donor with aplastic anemia. The chain was built from TRBV7-2 and TRBJ2-1; TRBD2 fits 7 bases in the junction. The DNA sequence is as follows: TGTGCCAGCAGCTCGCGGGACTACCCTATCAATGAGCAGTTCTTC. It is translated as CASSSRDYPINEQFF.